This record looks at one T cell receptor beta chain sequence and its context. This CDR3 has 16 amino acids. Looked up from germline, CDR1 is SGHDN and CDR2 is FVKESK. Trimming at V came to 4 bases and at J to 0 bases, leaving 6 bases not matched to a gene. These data belong to a study of blood T cell repertoires in COVID-19. Study summary: From the United States, Italy and Spain came samples of acute and convalescent COVID-19. The cDNA or gDNA used as material had been derived from T cells, B-cell-depleted T cells, or PBMCs.

Per the study methods: Amplification with reference gene primers provided the estimates of nucleated cell counts. Clones were read by immunoSEQ multiplex PCR, and TCRdb kept only the in-frame ones, dropping some. That table is the source of V, J and clone size, and D and trimming were worked out from the DNA. Among 130,000 to 150,000 clones listed, approximately 80% were seen once. The chain recombines TRBV14 with TRBJ2-3; the match to TRBD2 covers 8 bases. Input material: peripheral blood. This receptor was identified in a man in his 60s with active or convalescent COVID-19. In DNA, the CDR3 is TGTGCCAGCAGCCGAAGGGTAGCGGGAAGCACAGATACGCAGTATTTT. It specifies CASSRRVAGSTDTQYF.